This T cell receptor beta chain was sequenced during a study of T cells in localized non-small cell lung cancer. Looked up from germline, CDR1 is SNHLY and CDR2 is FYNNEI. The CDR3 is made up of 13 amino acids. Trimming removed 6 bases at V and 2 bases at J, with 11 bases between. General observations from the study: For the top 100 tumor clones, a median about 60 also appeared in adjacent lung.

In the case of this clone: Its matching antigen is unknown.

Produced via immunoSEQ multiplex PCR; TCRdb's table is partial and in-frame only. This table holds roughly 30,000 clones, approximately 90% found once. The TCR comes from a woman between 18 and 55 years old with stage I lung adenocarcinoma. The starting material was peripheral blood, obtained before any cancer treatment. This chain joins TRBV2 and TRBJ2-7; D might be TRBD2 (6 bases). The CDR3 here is CASRRGLAYEQYF. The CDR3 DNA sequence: TGTGCCAGCAGGCGGGGACTGGCCTACGAGCAGTACTTC.